The present T cell receptor beta chain was sequenced within a study of beta chain features in type 1 diabetes. In the case of this clone: Its antigen is not identified.

V trimming: 1 base; J trimming: 2 bases; junction bases outside the gene matches: 6. The CDR3 is 17 amino acids. Germline V CDR1 and CDR2: MGHRA, YSYEKL. Expressed TCRB transcripts were sequenced, since all the RNA that had been isolated was reverse transcribed. Sequencing used immunoSEQ multiplex PCR; TCRdb keeps in-frame clones, though not all of them. In the table there are around 310,000 clones, roughly 13% of which are singletons. The study, taken as a whole, reports: TCRB CDR3s from Type 1 diabetes patients were moderately but significantly shorter in all four CD4+ subsets. Reduced insertions and increased deletions marked VDJ junctions in type 1 diabetes patients.

By way of CD45RO/CCR7/CD25/CD127/CD95/CD27, the CD4+ regulatory, stem cell-like memory, central memory and naive cells were sorted. Over 95% purity was reached by all sorted populations. Sequences were obtained from naive CD4+ T cells from blood. J is TRBJ2-1 and V is TRBV4-1; 9 bases are shared with TRBD2. This clonotype originated in a woman between 18 and 30 years old with type 1 diabetes. The chain's CDR3 is CASSQGLAGLTYNEQFF. The CDR3 region has the DNA TGCGCCAGCAGCCAAGGTCTAGCGGGGCTAACCTACAATGAGCAGTTCTTC.